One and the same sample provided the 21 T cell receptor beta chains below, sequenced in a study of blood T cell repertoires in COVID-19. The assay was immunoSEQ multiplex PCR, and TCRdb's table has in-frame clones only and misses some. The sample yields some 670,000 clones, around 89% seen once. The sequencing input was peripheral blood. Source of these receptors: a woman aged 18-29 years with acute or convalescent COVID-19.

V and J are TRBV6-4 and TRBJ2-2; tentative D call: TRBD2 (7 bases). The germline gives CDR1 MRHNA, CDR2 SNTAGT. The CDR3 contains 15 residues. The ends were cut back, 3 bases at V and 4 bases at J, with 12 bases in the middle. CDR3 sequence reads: CASSEGGPSTGELFF. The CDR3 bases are TGTGCCAGCAGTGAGGGGGGGCCGAGCACCGGGGAGCTGTTTTTT.

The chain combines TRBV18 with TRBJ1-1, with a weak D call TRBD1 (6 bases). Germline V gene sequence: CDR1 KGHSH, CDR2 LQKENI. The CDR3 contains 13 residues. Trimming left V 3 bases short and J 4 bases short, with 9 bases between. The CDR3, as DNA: TGTGCCAGCTCACCGGGACAAGTCACTGAAGCTTTCTTT. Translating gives CASSPGQVTEAFF.

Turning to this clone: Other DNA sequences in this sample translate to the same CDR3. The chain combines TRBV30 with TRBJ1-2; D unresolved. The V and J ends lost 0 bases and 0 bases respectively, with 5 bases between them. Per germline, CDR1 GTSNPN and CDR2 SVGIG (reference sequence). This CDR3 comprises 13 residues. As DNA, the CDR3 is TGTGCCTGGAGTGTGGTAGCTAACTATGGCTACACCTTC. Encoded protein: CAWSVVANYGYTF.

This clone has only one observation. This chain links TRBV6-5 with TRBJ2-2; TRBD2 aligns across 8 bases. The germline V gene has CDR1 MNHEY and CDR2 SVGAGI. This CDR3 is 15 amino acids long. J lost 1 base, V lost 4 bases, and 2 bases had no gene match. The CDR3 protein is CASSLRGGNTGELFF. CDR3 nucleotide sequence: TGTGCCAGCAGTTTACGGGGGGGGAACACCGGGGAGCTGTTTTTT.

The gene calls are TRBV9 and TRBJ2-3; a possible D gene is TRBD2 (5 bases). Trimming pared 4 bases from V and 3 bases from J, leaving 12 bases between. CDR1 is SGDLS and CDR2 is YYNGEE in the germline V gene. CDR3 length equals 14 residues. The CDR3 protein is CASSNEGSTDTQYF. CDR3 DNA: TGTGCCAGCAGCAACGAAGGGAGTACAGATACGCAGTATTTT.

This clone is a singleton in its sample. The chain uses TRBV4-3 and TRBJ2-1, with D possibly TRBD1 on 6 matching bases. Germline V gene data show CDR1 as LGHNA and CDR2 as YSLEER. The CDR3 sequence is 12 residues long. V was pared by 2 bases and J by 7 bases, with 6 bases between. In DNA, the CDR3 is TGCGCCAGCAGCCAACAGGGGAATGAGCAGTTCTTC. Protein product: CASSQQGNEQFF.

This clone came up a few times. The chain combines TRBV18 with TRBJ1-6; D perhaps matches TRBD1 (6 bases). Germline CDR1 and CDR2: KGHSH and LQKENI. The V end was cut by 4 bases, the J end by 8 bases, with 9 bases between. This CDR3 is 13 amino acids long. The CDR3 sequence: CASSRAGDSPLHF. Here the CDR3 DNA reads TGTGCCAGCTCACGAGCAGGGGATTCACCCCTCCACTTT.

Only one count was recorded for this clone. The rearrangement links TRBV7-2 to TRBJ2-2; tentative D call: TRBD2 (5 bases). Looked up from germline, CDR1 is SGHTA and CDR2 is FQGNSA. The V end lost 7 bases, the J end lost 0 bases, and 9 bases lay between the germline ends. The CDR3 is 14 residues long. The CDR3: CASTRGANTGELFF. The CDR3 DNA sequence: TGTGCCAGCACACGGGGAGCGAACACCGGGGAGCTGTTTTTT. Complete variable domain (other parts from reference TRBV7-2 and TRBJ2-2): GAGVSQSPSNKVTEKGKDVELRCDPISGHTALYWYRQSLGQGLEFLIYFQGNSAPDKSGLPSDRFSAERTGGSVSTLTIQRTQQEDSAVYLCASTRGANTGELFFGEGSRLTVL.

The CDR3 protein is CASSGDRGNPYEQYF. The CDR3 DNA reads TGTGCCAGCAGCGGGGACAGGGGGAACCCCTACGAGCAGTACTTC. V is TRBV2 and J is TRBJ2-7; 11 bases line up with TRBD1. Germline values: CDR1 SNHLY, CDR2 FYNNEI. Trimming at V came to 6 bases and at J to 2 bases, leaving 6 bases not matched to a gene. The CDR3 has 15 residues.

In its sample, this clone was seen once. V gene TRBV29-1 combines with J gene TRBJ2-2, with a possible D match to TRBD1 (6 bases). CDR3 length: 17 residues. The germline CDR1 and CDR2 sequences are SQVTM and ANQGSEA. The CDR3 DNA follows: TGCAGGGAGGTGGACAGCGGCGTGATAGGGTGTACCGGGGAGCTGTTTTTT. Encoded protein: CREVDSGVIGCTGELFF.

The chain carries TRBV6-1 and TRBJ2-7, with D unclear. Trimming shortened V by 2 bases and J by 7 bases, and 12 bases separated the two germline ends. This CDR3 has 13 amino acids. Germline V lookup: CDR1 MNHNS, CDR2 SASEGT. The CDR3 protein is CASSETFLWEQYF. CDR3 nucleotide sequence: TGTGCCAGCAGTGAAACTTTCTTGTGGGAGCAGTACTTC.

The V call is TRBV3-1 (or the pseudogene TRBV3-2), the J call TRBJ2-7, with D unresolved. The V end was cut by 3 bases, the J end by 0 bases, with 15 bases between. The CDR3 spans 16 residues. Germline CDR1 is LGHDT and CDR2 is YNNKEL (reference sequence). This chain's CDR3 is CASSHPSVSDSYEQYF. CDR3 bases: TGTGCCAGCAGCCACCCCAGCGTCTCCGACTCCTACGAGCAGTACTTC.

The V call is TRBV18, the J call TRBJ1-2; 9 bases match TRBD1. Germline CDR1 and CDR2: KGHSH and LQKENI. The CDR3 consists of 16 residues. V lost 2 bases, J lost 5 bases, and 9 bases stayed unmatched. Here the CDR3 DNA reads TGTGCCAGCTCACCATCCGTAACAGGGGGCTGGTATGGCTACACCTTC. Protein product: CASSPSVTGGWYGYTF.

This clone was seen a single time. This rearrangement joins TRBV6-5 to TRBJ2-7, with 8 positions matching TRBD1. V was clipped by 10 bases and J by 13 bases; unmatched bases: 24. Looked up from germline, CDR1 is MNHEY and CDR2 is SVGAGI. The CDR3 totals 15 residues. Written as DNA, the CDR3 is TGTGCCATCGACCTACCGGGACAGGAAGATTTAGGGACTTACTTC. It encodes CAIDLPGQEDLGTYF.

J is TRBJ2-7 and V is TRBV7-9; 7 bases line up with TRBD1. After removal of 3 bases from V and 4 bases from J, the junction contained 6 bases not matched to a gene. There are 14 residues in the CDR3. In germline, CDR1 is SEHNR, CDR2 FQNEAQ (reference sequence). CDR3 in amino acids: CASSLGRQGYEQYF. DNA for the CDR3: TGTGCCAGCAGCTTGGGCCGACAGGGTTACGAGCAGTACTTC.

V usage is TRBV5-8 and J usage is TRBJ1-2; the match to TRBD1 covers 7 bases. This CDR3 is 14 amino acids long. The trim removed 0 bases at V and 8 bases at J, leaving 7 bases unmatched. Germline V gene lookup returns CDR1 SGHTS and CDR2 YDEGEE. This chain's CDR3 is CASSLGDRVEGYTF. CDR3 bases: TGTGCCAGCAGCTTGGGAGACAGGGTTGAAGGCTACACCTTC.

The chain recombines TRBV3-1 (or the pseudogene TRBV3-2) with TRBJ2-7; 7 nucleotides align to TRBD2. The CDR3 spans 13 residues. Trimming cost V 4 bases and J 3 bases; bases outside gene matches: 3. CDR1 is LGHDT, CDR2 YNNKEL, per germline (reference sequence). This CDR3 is CASSRRGVYEQYF. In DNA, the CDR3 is TGTGCCAGCAGCCGACGGGGGGTCTACGAGCAGTACTTC.

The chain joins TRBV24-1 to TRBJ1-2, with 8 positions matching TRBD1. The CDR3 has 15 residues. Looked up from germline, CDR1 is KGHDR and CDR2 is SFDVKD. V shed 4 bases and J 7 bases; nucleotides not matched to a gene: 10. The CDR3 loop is CATSDPDREVGGYTF. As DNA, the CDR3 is TGTGCCACCAGTGACCCGGACAGGGAGGTCGGTGGCTACACCTTC.

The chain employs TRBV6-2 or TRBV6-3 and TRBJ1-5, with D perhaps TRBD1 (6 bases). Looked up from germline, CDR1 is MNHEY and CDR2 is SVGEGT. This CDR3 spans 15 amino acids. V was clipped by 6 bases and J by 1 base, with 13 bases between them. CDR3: CASSTGTPSNQPQHF. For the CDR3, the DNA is TGTGCCAGCAGCACCGGGACACCCAGCAATCAGCCCCAGCATTTT.

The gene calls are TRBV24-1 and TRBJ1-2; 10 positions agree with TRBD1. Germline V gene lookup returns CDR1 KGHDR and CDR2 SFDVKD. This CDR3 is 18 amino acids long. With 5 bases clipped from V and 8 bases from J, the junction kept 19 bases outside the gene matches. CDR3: CATSVAGEKSGTGAGYTF. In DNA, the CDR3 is TGTGCCACCAGTGTGGCGGGAGAGAAATCCGGGACAGGGGCCGGCTACACCTTC.

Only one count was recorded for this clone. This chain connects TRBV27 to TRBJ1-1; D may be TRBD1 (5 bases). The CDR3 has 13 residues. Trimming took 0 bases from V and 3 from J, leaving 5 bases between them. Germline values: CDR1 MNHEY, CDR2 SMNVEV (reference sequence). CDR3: CASSLSGDTEAFF. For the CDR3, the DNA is TGTGCCAGCAGTTTATCAGGGGACACTGAAGCTTTCTTT.